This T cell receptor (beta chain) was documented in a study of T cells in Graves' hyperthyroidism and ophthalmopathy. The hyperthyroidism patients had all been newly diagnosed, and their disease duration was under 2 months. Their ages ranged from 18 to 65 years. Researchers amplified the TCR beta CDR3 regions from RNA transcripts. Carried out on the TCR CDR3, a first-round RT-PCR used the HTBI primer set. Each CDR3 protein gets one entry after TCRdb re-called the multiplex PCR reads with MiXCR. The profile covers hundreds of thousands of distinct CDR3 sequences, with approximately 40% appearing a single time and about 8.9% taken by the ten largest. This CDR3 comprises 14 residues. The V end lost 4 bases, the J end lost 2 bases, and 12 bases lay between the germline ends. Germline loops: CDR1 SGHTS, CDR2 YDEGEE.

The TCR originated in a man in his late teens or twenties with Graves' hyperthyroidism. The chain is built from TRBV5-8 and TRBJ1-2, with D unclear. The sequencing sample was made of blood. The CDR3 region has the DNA TGTGCCAGCAGCAAATCGGACGGGAACTATGGCTACACCTTC. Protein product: CASSKSDGNYGYTF. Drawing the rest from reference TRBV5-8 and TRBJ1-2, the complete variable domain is EAGVTQSPTHLIKTRGQQATLRCSPISGHTSVYWYQQALGLGLQFLLWYDEGEERNRGNFPPRFSGRQFPNYSSELNVNALELEDSALYLCASSKSDGNYGYTFGSGTRLTVV.